The 6 T cell receptor beta chains given below trace back to one sample, sequenced in a study of T cell responses to AZD1222 COVID-19 vaccine. Clones were sequenced by immunoSEQ multiplex PCR, and TCRdb holds only the in-frame ones, with some missing. The sample has roughly 150,000 clones, under 95% seen once; the top ten hold approximately 5%. Source: peripheral blood, taken on day 0 of AZD1222 vaccination. Receptor source: an adult in good health.

The chain recombines TRBV4-2 with TRBJ2-2; no clear D. Trimming left V 3 bases short and J 8 bases short, with 13 bases between. The CDR3 sequence is 14 residues long. Germline loops: CDR1 LGHNA, CDR2 YNFKEQ. CDR3: CASSQLAGRGELFF. DNA for the CDR3: TGTGCCAGCAGCCAGCTTGCCGGGCGAGGGGAGCTGTTTTTT.

V gene TRBV7-9 combines with J gene TRBJ2-1; no firm D call. Per the germline V gene, CDR1 is SEHNR and CDR2 is FQNEAQ (reference sequence). The CDR3 is 17 residues long. V was cut by 5 bases and J by 1 base, with 18 bases left in between. The CDR3 reads CASSLRPARESYNEQFF. The CDR3 region has the DNA TGTGCCAGCAGCCTGAGACCCGCCCGAGAGTCCTACAATGAGCAGTTCTTC.

The rearrangement links TRBV10-2 to TRBJ1-1; D may be TRBD1 (5 bases). This CDR3 spans 13 amino acids. V lost 7 bases to trimming and J lost 0 bases, with 9 bases between them. Germline V gene lookup returns CDR1 WSHSY and CDR2 SAAADI. CDR3 sequence reads: CASTGTMNTEAFF. The DNA of the CDR3 is TGCGCCAGCACCGGGACTATGAACACTGAAGCTTTCTTT.

V gene TRBV2 combines with J gene TRBJ2-1, with 9 bases lining up with TRBD2. This CDR3 spans 18 amino acids. V trimming: 4 bases; J trimming: 0 bases; junction bases outside the gene matches: 10. The V gene's germline CDR1 is SNHLY and CDR2 FYNNEI. The CDR3 nucleotides read TGTGCCAGCAGTGTGTCGGAGAGTAGCGGGAGCTCCTACAATGAGCAGTTCTTC. Amino acids: CASSVSESSGSSYNEQFF.

This chain connects TRBV7-2 to TRBJ1-6; 8 bases are a match to TRBD1. Trimming took 5 bases from V and 6 from J; bases not matched to a gene: 9. In germline, CDR1 is SGHTA, CDR2 FQGNSA. The CDR3 is 16 amino acids. The CDR3 spells CASSAGQGYSNSPLHF. The CDR3 DNA follows: TGTGCCAGCAGCGCCGGACAGGGATATAGTAATTCACCCCTCCACTTT.

J is TRBJ1-4 and V is TRBV20-1, with 10 bases aligning to TRBD1. Unmatched junction bases numbered 7, after V lost 3 bases and J lost 6 bases. The CDR3 runs 15 residues. Germline V CDR1 and CDR2: DFQATT, SNEGSKA (reference sequence). The CDR3 nucleotides read TGCAGTGCTAGTCCTTGGACAGGGGGGGATGAAAAACTGTTTTTT. Translated: CSASPWTGGDEKLFF.